In its sample, the clone carrying this T cell receptor (beta chain) was seen a few times. Its antigen is as yet unknown. The sample originates from a study of chemoradiotherapy in HPV16-positive cancers. Study outcomes and limitations: HPV-responsive T-cell expansion during chemoradiotherapy was linked to improved recurrence-free survival in HPV16-positive patients. The functional HPV-specific definition rests on just a couple of HPV16-positive patients. Candidate HPV-specific clones and E7-related TCR motifs grew in tumor during treatment.

Assay: immunoSEQ multiplex PCR; the TCRdb copy retains only in-frame clones and omits some. The sample has more than 9,500 clones, 90% seen once. Sampling was done from a patient who underwent chemoradiotherapy. The TCR was taken from a human donor with HPV-associated anogenital cancer.

Written as DNA, the CDR3 is TGCAGCGTGGACCGTTCGTTGGCAGGGATCTTTGACTATGGCTACACCTTC. This translates into CSVDRSLAGIFDYGYTF. The chain employs TRBV29-1 and TRBJ1-2; D may be TRBD1 (5 bases). CDR1 and CDR2 from the germline V gene are SQVTM and ANQGSEA. V gave up 6 bases and J gave up 3 bases, with 26 bases separating them. The CDR3 sequence is 17 residues long.